This T cell receptor beta chain was profiled in a study of blood T cell repertoires in COVID-19. With V trimmed by 4 bases and J by 8 bases, 6 bases remained unmatched. CDR1 is SQVTM, CDR2 ANQGSEA, per germline. The CDR3 totals 14 residues. This table comes from immunoSEQ multiplex PCR, and its TCRdb copy is limited to in-frame clones, with some not included. The sample holds 200,000 to 250,000 clones; 80% are singletons and the top ten take roughly 12%. The rearrangement links TRBV29-1 to TRBJ2-1; 12 bases match TRBD2. Sequenced material: peripheral blood. This clonotype was sampled from a human donor in a cohort sampled during active COVID-19. The CDR3 sequence is CSVVLAGGSHEQFF. The CDR3 bases are TGCAGCGTTGTTCTAGCGGGAGGGAGCCATGAGCAGTTCTTC.